This TCR beta chain emerged from a study of OX40 agonist ivuxolimab in advanced cancers. Study-level points and caveats: Relatively little clonal expansion, among the lowest observed, appeared in partial responders at 0.1-3.0 mg/kg.

The table came from immunoSEQ multiplex PCR; TCRdb's copy has only in-frame clones and leaves some out. The profile shows around 60,000 clones, around 90% of them singletons. With regard to this clone: Its target is not known.

CDR3 length equals 13 residues. Per germline, CDR1 SGHRS and CDR2 YFSETQ. Trimming removed 5 bases from V and 0 bases from J, with 9 bases in between. This receptor was identified in an adult with an advanced solid tumor such as melanoma, head and neck, liver or kidney cancer. The material was CD4+ or CD8+ T cells sorted from blood, obtained in a trial of the OX40 agonist ivuxolimab. The rearrangement uses TRBV5-1 and TRBJ2-7; a weak D match, TRBD2 (6 bases). The CDR3 DNA reads TGCGCCAGCAGGGGGACTGACTCCTACGAGCAGTACTTC. Residues: CASRGTDSYEQYF.